This T cell receptor (beta chain) came from a study of blood T cell repertoires in COVID-19. Study-level information: The cDNA or gDNA used as material had been derived from T cells, B-cell-depleted T cells, or PBMCs.

Some clones are missing from TCRdb's copy, which holds only in-frame ones; the method was immunoSEQ multiplex PCR. This sample has approximately 470,000 clones, with 70% to 90% found just once. The material sequenced was peripheral blood. The receptor was isolated from a human donor in a cohort sampled during active COVID-19.

CDR3 nucleotide sequence: TGTGCCAGCAGCGTAGGGACTAGCGGGAGGCCCCTCTCTAATGAGCAGTTCTTC. Encoded protein: CASSVGTSGRPLSNEQFF. The chain employs TRBV9 and TRBJ2-1; 14 nucleotides agree with TRBD2. The ends lost 0 bases at V and 7 bases at J; junction bases unmatched: 9. The germline V gene has CDR1 SGDLS and CDR2 YYNGEE. The CDR3 covers 18 residues. The variable domain in full, completed from reference TRBV9 and TRBJ2-1, reads DSGVTQTPKHLITATGQRVTLRCSPRSGDLSVYWYQQSLDQGLQFLIQYYNGEERAKGNILERFSAQQFPDLHSELNLSSLELGDSALYFCASSVGTSGRPLSNEQFFGPGTRLTVL.